This T cell receptor (beta chain) comes out of a study of T cell responses to AZD1222 COVID-19 vaccine. The assay was immunoSEQ multiplex PCR, and TCRdb's table has in-frame clones only and misses some. The sample has around 140,000 clones, over 90% seen once. Study results and caveats: Spike-specific TCR breadth and depth rose after two AZD1222 doses. Most donors were white British and more were female, and clonal diversity was possibly underestimated.

The CDR3 spans 14 residues. Looked up from germline, CDR1 is WNHNN and CDR2 is SYGVQD (reference sequence). V gave up 4 bases and J gave up 4 bases, with 13 bases separating them. This clone was found once. The antigen is undetermined. The TCR was taken from an adult in good health. The chain combines TRBV10-1 with TRBJ1-2; no clear D gene. This sample comprised peripheral blood, obtained on day 0 of AZD1222 vaccination. Here the CDR3 reads CASSAGSESYGYTF. CDR3 DNA: TGCGCCAGCAGTGCGGGGTCAGAATCCTATGGCTACACCTTC.